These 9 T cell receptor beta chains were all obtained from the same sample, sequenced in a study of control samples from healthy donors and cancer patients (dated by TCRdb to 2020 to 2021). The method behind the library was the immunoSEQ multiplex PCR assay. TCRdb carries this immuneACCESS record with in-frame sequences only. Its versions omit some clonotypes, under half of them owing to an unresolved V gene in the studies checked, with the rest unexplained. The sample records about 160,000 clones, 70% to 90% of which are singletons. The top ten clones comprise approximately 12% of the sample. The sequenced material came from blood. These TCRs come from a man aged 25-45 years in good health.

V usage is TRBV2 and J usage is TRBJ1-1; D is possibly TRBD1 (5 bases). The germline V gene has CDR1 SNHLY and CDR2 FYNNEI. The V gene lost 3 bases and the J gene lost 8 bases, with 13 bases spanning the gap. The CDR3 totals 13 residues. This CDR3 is CASSESGAGEAFF. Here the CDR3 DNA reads TGTGCCAGCAGTGAGAGTGGGGCAGGAGAAGCTTTCTTT.

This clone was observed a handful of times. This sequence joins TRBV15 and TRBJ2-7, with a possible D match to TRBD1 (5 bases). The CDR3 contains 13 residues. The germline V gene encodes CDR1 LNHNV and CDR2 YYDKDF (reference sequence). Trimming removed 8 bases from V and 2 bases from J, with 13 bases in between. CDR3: CATGRQGAYEQYF. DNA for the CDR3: TGTGCCACCGGCCGGCAGGGTGCCTACGAGCAGTACTTC. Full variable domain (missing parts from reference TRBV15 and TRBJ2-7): DAMVIQNPRYQVTQFGKPVTLSCSQTLNHNVMYWYQQKSSQAPKLLFHYYDKDFNNEADTPDNFQSRRPNTSFCFLDIRSPGLGDTAMYLCATGRQGAYEQYFGPGTRLTVT.

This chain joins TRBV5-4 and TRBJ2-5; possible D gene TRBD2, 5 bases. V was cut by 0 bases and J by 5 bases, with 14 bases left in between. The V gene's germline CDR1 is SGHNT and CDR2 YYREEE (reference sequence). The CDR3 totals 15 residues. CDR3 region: CASSLEVSRGETQYF. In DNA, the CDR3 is TGTGCCAGCAGCTTGGAAGTTTCCCGAGGGGAGACCCAGTACTTC. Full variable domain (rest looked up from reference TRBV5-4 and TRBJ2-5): ETGVTQSPTHLIKTRGQQVTLRCSSQSGHNTVSWYQQALGQGPQFIFQYYREEENGRGNFPPRFSGLQFPNYSSELNVNALELDDSALYLCASSLEVSRGETQYFGPGTRLLVL.

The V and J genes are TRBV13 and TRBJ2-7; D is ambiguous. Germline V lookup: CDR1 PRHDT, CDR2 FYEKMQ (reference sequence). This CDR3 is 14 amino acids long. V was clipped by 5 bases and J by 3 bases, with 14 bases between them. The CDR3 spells CASSPSRTSYEQYF. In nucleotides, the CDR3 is TGTGCCAGCAGCCCATCTAGGACCAGCTACGAGCAGTACTTC.

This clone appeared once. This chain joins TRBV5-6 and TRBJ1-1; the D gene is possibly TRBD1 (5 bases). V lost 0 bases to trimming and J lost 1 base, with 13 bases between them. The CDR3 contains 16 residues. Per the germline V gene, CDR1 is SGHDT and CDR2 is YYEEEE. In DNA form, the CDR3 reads TGTGCCAGCAGCTTGGCCGTCGGAGGGGCGAACACTGAAGCTTTCTTT. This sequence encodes CASSLAVGGANTEAFF. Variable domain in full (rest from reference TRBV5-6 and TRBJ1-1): DAGVTQSPTHLIKTRGQQVTLRCSPKSGHDTVSWYQQALGQGPQFIFQYYEEEERQRGNFPDRFSGHQFPNYSSELNVNALLLGDSALYLCASSLAVGGANTEAFFGQGTRLTVV.

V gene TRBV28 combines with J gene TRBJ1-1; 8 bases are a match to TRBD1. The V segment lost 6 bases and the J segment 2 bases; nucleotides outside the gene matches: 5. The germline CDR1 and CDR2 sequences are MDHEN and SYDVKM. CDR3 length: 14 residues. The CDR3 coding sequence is TGTGCCAGCAGACCGACAGGGGATAACACTGAAGCTTTCTTT. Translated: CASRPTGDNTEAFF.

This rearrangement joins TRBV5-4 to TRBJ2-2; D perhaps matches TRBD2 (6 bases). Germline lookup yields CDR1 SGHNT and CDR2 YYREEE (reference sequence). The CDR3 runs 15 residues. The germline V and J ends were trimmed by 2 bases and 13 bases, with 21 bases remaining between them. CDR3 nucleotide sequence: TGTGCCAGCAGCTTAGAGTCGACTAGGAGCGGTGGGCTGTTTTTT. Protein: CASSLESTRSGGLFF.

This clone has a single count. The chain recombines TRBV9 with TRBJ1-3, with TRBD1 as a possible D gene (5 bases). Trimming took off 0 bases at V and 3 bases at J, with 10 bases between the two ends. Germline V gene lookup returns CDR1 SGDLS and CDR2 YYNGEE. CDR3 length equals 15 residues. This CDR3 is CASSVGDSLGNTIYF. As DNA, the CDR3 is TGTGCCAGCAGCGTAGGAGACAGTCTTGGAAACACCATATATTTT.

CDR3 nucleotides: TGTGCCAGCAGACCGTCAGGGGGGGGCCAAGAGACCCAGTACTTC. Its translation is CASRPSGGGQETQYF. V gene TRBV6-6 combines with J gene TRBJ2-5, with D perhaps assigned TRBD1 or TRBD2 (7 bases each). The CDR3 length is 15 residues. Per the germline V gene, CDR1 is MNHNY and CDR2 is SVGAGI (reference sequence). Trimming pared 6 bases from V and 1 base from J, leaving 15 bases between.